The subject of this entry is one T cell receptor beta chain. The antigen is unknown. Sequence at one end of the junction differs from germline and may be a read error. The data belong to a study of T cell responses to AZD1222 COVID-19 vaccine. Clones were sequenced by immunoSEQ multiplex PCR, and TCRdb holds only the in-frame ones, with some missing. The table lists some 250,000 clones, about 94% of them singletons, with roughly 0.6% in the top ten. This CDR3 has 14 amino acids. CDR1 is SGHDT, CDR2 YYEEEE, per germline. Study findings and constraints: The donor group comprised mostly white British people and more females; the analysis possibly underestimated clonal diversity. The study reported that nearly half of spike-specific TCRs target unmutated variant regions.

The sample was peripheral blood, taken 28 days after the second AZD1222 dose. The chain combines TRBV5-6 with TRBJ2-7, with TRBD1 matching 10 bases. This TCR derives from an adult who received the AZD1222 COVID-19 vaccine. The CDR3, as DNA: TGTGCCAGCAGCCGGGACAGGGGCCTACCCGCGACCACTTTC. It yields the protein CASSRDRGLPATTF.